The source of this TCR beta chain is a study of blood T cell repertoires in COVID-19. Study in general: Researchers got acute and convalescent COVID-19 samples from the United States, Italy and Spain.

CDR1 and CDR2 (germline): SGHTA, FQGNSA. The CDR3 totals 14 residues. V was clipped by 3 bases and J by 5 bases; unmatched bases: 4. This clone was detected only a few times. As handled by the study authors: For nucleated cells, counts were estimated from reference gene primer amplification. Sequenced by immunoSEQ multiplex PCR; TCRdb stores in-frame clones only, minus some. V and J calls plus clone size are reproduced from that table; the DNA served to infer D and trimming. The repertoire holds 150,000 to 200,000 clones, with less than 85% as singletons. This receptor was identified in a woman over 75 with acute or convalescent COVID-19. Sequencing was carried out using peripheral blood. The V call is TRBV7-2, the J call TRBJ2-7; 10 bases are a match to TRBD2. The CDR3 nucleotides read TGTGCCAGCAGCTTGAGCGGGAGGGTAAACGAGCAGTACTTC. This encodes CASSLSGRVNEQYF.